Shown below are 3 T cell receptor beta chains from a single sample sequenced in a study of T cells in tuberculosis. This table comes from immunoSEQ multiplex PCR, and its TCRdb copy is limited to in-frame clones, with some not included. The sample has 30,000 to 40,000 clones, 97% seen once; the top ten hold 6.2%. The sequenced material came from PBMCs. These receptors all stem from a donor aged 5-35 years with latent tuberculosis or without tuberculosis infection.

The V call is TRBV14, the J call TRBJ1-2, with D perhaps matching TRBD1 (6 bases). Deletions cut 4 bases from V and 4 bases from J, with 16 bases between. Germline lookup yields CDR1 SGHDN and CDR2 FVKESK. CDR3 size: 15 residues. CDR3 DNA: TGTGCCAGCAGCCCCCGGGACAAGAGTTTCTATGGCTACACCTTC. Translation: CASSPRDKSFYGYTF.

The genes are TRBV5-1 and TRBJ2-1; 7 bases agree with TRBD2. This CDR3 spans 15 amino acids. Germline assignment: CDR1 SGHRS and CDR2 YFSETQ. J lost 5 bases, V lost 4 bases, and 9 bases had no gene match. CDR3 DNA sequence: TGCGCCAGCAGCCAGACGACGCGGGAGAACAATGAGCAGTTCTTC. Its translation is CASSQTTRENNEQFF.

This rearrangement joins TRBV2 to TRBJ1-2, with 7 bases matching TRBD1. The CDR3 extends over 16 amino acids. V lost 1 base and J lost 8; bases outside the gene matches: 13. CDR1 and CDR2 from the germline V gene are SNHLY and FYNNEI. In DNA form, the CDR3 reads TGTGCCAGCAGTGAAGGGCGAGACAGGGCAATCGAAGGCTACACCTTC. This gives the protein CASSEGRDRAIEGYTF.